Listed here are 17 T cell receptor beta chains from one sample, sequenced in a study of beta chain features in type 1 diabetes. Isolated RNA was reverse transcribed in full, so expressed TCRB transcripts were sequenced. Sequenced by immunoSEQ multiplex PCR; TCRdb stores in-frame clones only, minus some. The sample lists roughly 230,000 clones; around 10% were seen once. Sequenced material: naive CD4+ T cells from blood. These receptors originate from a woman in her late teens or twenties in good health.

The genes are TRBV10-3 and TRBJ2-5, with D possibly being TRBD2 (6 bases). The CDR3 has 14 residues. Trimming removed 10 bases at V and 1 base at J, with 16 bases between. CDR1 ENHRY and CDR2 SYGVKD come from the germline V gene. The CDR3 bases are TGTGCCACCATGTGGGATAGCGGCCAAGAGACCCAGTACTTC. This codes for CATMWDSGQETQYF.

The gene calls are TRBV6-1 and TRBJ1-1; D gene uncertain. The V gene's germline CDR1 is MNHNS and CDR2 SASEGT. The CDR3 totals 14 residues. V dropped 8 bases and J dropped 0 bases, with 13 bases sitting between them. This CDR3 is CASHRDNMNTEAFF. CDR3 bases: TGTGCCAGCCACCGGGATAACATGAACACTGAAGCTTTCTTT.

This clone was seen only a few times. This chain links TRBV5-4 with TRBJ2-2, with TRBD1 matching 10 bases. The ends lost 4 bases at V and 7 bases at J; junction bases unmatched: 7. Per the germline V gene, CDR1 is SGHNT and CDR2 is YYREEE (reference sequence). This CDR3 is 15 amino acids long. The CDR3 here is CASSPPGQGIGELFF. The CDR3 DNA follows: TGTGCCAGCAGCCCGCCGGGACAGGGGATCGGGGAGCTGTTTTTT.

The chain carries TRBV7-9 and TRBJ1-2; 7 positions match TRBD1. This CDR3 contains 15 residues. Germline lookup yields CDR1 SEHNR and CDR2 FQNEAQ (reference sequence). The V gene end was trimmed by 5 bases and the J gene end by 3 bases; junction bases not matched to a gene: 9. In nucleotides, the CDR3 is TGTGCCAGCAGCCTGCGGCGGACAGGCGACTATGGCTACACCTTC. Translated: CASSLRRTGDYGYTF.

This clone was picked up a small number of times. The V and J genes are TRBV5-1 and TRBJ2-7, with 16 bases lining up with TRBD2. CDR1 SGHRS and CDR2 YFSETQ come from the germline V gene. V was pared by 4 bases and J by 2 bases, with 3 bases of the junction left unmatched. CDR3 length equals 16 residues. The CDR3 sequence: CASSPGLAGGAYEQYF. CDR3 nucleotide sequence: TGCGCCAGCAGCCCGGGACTAGCGGGAGGGGCCTACGAGCAGTACTTC.

This clone was seen only a few times. V usage is TRBV10-3 and J usage is TRBJ2-5; D is perhaps TRBD2 (7 bases). The DNA end is a closer match to TRBJ2-7, so the J assignment may be wrong. The CDR3 spans 14 residues. Germline CDR1 reads ENHRY; CDR2 reads SYGVKD. The DNA of the CDR3 is TGTGCCATCGGGGGGGACAAGAGGACCTACGAGCAGTACTTC. It codes for CAIGGDKRTYEQYF.

This clone was observed a few times. V usage is TRBV7-9 and J usage is TRBJ1-3; D unresolved. Trimming removed 5 bases from V and 1 base from J, with 9 bases in between. Germline values: CDR1 SEHNR, CDR2 FQNEAQ (reference sequence). The CDR3 has 14 residues. CDR3 protein: CASSLINSGNTIYF. CDR3 DNA: TGTGCCAGCAGCCTTATAAATTCTGGAAACACCATATATTTT.

V gene TRBV18 combines with J gene TRBJ2-7; possibly TRBD1 for D (5 bases). The V and J ends lost 8 bases and 6 bases respectively, with 20 bases between them. The germline gives CDR1 KGHSH, CDR2 LQKENI. This CDR3 has 14 amino acids. This CDR3 reads CASARAMRPAEQYF. CDR3 nucleotide sequence: TGTGCCAGCGCCAGGGCTATGCGCCCTGCCGAGCAGTACTTC.

This clone was counted ten times or more. The chain employs TRBV7-9 and TRBJ2-1; possibly TRBD1 for D (6 bases). The V gene lost 5 bases and the J gene lost 6 bases, with 14 bases spanning the gap. Germline V gives CDR1 SEHNR, CDR2 FQNEAQ (reference sequence). CDR3 length: 14 residues. CDR3 in DNA: TGTGCCAGCAGCCCTGGACAGAGAGGCAATGAGCAGTTCTTC. Amino acids: CASSPGQRGNEQFF.

This clone came up a few times. Other DNA sequences of this sample code for an identical CDR3. The rearrangement links TRBV5-1 to TRBJ2-1; TRBD2 aligns across 7 bases. The length of the CDR3 is 15 residues. Germline CDR1 SGHRS, CDR2 YFSETQ. J lost 4 bases, V lost 0 bases, and 4 bases had no gene match. CDR3 sequence (DNA): TGCGCCAGCAGCTTGGGACTAGCTGATTACAATGAGCAGTTCTTC. Its translation is CASSLGLADYNEQFF.

This clone was seen a handful of times. The chain recombines TRBV6-4 with TRBJ2-7; 9 bases agree with TRBD1. Germline CDR1 reads MRHNA; CDR2 reads SNTAGT. The CDR3 contains 14 residues. J gave up 2 bases and V 6 bases, and 5 bases lay outside the gene matches. CDR3: CASRPGQGPYEQYF. CDR3 DNA: TGTGCCAGCAGACCGGGACAGGGTCCCTACGAGCAGTACTTC.

This clone was observed a few times. This chain joins TRBV30 and TRBJ2-5, with 14 bases that match TRBD2. CDR1 GTSNPN and CDR2 SVGIG come from the germline V gene (reference sequence). The CDR3 is 13 residues long. V was clipped by 8 bases and J by 4 bases; unmatched bases: 3. The CDR3 protein is CAVGLAGVETQYF. In DNA, the CDR3 is TGTGCCGTGGGACTAGCGGGAGTAGAGACCCAGTACTTC.

This clone was picked up a small number of times. The rearrangement links TRBV19 to TRBJ2-5, with 11 bases matching TRBD2. The CDR3 runs 16 residues. V shed 5 bases and J 6 bases; nucleotides not matched to a gene: 11. CDR1 LNHDA and CDR2 SQIVND come from the germline V gene (reference sequence). CDR3 coding DNA: TGTGCCAGTAGTCTCCAACTAGCGGGAGCGTTGAAGACCCAGTACTTC. Amino acid sequence: CASSLQLAGALKTQYF.

The sample holds a few counts of this clone. This chain uses TRBV5-1 with TRBJ2-2, with D perhaps TRBD1 (6 bases). Trimming took off 4 bases at V and 3 bases at J, with 22 bases between the two ends. The CDR3 consists of 18 residues. Germline values: CDR1 SGHRS, CDR2 YFSETQ. CDR3 region: CASSPESGGRLHTGELFF. CDR3 sequence (DNA): TGCGCCAGCAGCCCCGAATCTGGGGGCAGACTTCACACCGGGGAGCTGTTTTTT.

This clone was counted a few times. This chain links TRBV4-1 with TRBJ2-3; D may be TRBD1 (5 bases). The CDR3 runs to 16 residues. Trimming took off 0 bases at V and 6 bases at J, with 16 bases between the two ends. Germline V gene lookup returns CDR1 MGHRA and CDR2 YSYEKL. The CDR3 DNA reads TGCGCCAGCAGCCAAGAAGGGTGGGCTAGGGGTGATACGCAGTATTTT. It encodes CASSQEGWARGDTQYF.

This clone was counted between two and nine times. The CDR3 sequence: CASSITDTGELFF. The CDR3 nucleotides are TGTGCCAGTAGTATAACAGACACCGGGGAGCTGTTTTTT. The V call is TRBV19, the J call TRBJ2-2; D gene ambiguous. Trimming shortened V by 2 bases and J by 3 bases, and 4 bases separated the two germline ends. Per germline, CDR1 LNHDA and CDR2 SQIVND (reference sequence). The CDR3 contains 13 residues.

The chain recombines TRBV30 with TRBJ1-1, with a tentative D call TRBD1 (6 bases). The germline gives CDR1 GTSNPN, CDR2 SVGIG (reference sequence). The CDR3 consists of 18 residues. The V end was cut by 2 bases, the J end by 0 bases, with 22 bases between. CDR3 protein: CAWSTGTRSGLMNTEAFF. CDR3 nucleotide sequence: TGTGCCTGGAGTACAGGGACCAGGTCGGGGCTAATGAACACTGAAGCTTTCTTT.